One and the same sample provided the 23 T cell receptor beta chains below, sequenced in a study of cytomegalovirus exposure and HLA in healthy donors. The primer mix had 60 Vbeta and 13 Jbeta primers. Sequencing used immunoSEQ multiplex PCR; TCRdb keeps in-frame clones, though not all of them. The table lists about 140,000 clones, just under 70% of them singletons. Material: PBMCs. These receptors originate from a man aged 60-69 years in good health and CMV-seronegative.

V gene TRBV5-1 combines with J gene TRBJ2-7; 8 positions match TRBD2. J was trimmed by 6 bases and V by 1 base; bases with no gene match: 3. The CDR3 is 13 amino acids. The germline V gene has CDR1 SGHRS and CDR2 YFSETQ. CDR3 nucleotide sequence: TGCGCCAGCAGCTTGTCGGGAGGGCGCGAGCAGTACTTC. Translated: CASSLSGGREQYF.

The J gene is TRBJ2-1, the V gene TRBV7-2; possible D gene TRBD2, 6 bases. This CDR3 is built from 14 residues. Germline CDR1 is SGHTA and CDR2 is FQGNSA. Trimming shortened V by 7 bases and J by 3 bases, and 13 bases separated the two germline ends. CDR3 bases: TGTGCCAGCACCCTCCGGAGGGTCTACAATGAGCAGTTCTTC. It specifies CASTLRRVYNEQFF.

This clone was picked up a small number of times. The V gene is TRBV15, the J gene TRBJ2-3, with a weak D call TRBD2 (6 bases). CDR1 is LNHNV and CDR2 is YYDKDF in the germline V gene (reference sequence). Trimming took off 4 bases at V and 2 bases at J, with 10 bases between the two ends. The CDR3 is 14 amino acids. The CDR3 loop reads CATSMGLPTDTQYF. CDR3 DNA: TGTGCCACCAGCATGGGACTTCCCACAGATACGCAGTATTTT.

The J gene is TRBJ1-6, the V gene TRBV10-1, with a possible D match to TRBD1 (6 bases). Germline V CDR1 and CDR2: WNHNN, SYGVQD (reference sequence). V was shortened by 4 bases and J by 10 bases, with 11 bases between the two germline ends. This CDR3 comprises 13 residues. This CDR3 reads CASSGQAGSPLHF. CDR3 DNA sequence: TGCGCCAGCAGTGGACAGGCCGGATCACCCCTCCACTTT.

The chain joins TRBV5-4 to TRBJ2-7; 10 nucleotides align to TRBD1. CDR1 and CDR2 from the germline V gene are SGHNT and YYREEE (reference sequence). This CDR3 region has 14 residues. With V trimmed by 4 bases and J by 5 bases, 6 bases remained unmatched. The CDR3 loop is CASSKDRGSHEQYF. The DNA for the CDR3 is TGTGCCAGCAGCAAGGACAGGGGGAGTCACGAGCAGTACTTC. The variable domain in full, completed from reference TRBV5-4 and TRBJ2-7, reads ETGVTQSPTHLIKTRGQQVTLRCSSQSGHNTVSWYQQALGQGPQFIFQYYREEENGRGNFPPRFSGLQFPNYSSELNVNALELDDSALYLCASSKDRGSHEQYFGPGTRLTVT.

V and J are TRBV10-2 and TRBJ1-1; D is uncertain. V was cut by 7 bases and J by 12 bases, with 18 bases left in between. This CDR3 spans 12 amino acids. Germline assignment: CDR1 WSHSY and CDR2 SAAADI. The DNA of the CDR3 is TGCGCCAGCACCGAGGGCCAGCGTGGTTCTTTCTTT. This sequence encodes CASTEGQRGSFF.

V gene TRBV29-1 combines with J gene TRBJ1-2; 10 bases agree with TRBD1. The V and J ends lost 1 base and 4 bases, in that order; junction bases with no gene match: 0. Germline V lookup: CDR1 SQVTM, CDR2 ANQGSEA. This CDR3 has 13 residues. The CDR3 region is CSVEGQGAYGYTF. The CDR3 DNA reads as TGCAGCGTTGAAGGACAGGGGGCCTATGGCTACACCTTC. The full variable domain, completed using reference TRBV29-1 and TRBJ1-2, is SAVISQKPSRDICQRGTSLTIQCQVDSQVTMMFWYRQQPGQSLTLIATANQGSEATYESGFVIDKFPISRPNLTFSTLTVSNMSPEDSSIYLCSVEGQGAYGYTFGSGTRLTVV.

CDR3 bases: TGCGCCAGCAGCTTGGAGGCAGGGGTCGACGAGCAGTACTTC. Translated, it gives CASSLEAGVDEQYF. The chain is built from TRBV5-1 and TRBJ2-7, with a possible D match to TRBD1 (6 bases). The CDR3 is made up of 14 amino acids. Germline V lookup: CDR1 SGHRS, CDR2 YFSETQ. V was cut by 0 bases and J by 5 bases, with 12 bases left in between.

CDR3 sequence reads: CASSFTSGRAPFRTGELFF. The CDR3 region has the DNA TGTGCCAGCAGCTTCACTAGCGGGAGGGCCCCGTTTCGGACCGGGGAGCTGTTTTTT. V and J are TRBV5-6 and TRBJ2-2; 13 bases agree with TRBD2. The V segment lost 2 bases and the J segment 5 bases; nucleotides outside the gene matches: 12. There are 19 residues in the CDR3. Germline V gene sequence: CDR1 SGHDT, CDR2 YYEEEE.

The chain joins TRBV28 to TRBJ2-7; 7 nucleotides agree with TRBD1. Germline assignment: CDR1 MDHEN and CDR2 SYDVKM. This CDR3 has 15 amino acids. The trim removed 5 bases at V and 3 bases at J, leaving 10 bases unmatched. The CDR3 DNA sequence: TGTGCCAGCAGTCAAATCCAGGGGGACGGCTACGAGCAGTACTTC. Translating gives CASSQIQGDGYEQYF.

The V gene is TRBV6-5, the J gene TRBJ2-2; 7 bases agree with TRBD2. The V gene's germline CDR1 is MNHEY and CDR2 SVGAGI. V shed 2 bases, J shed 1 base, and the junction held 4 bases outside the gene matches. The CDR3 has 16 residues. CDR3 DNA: TGTGCCAGCAGTTACCCAAGCGGGAAGAACACCGGGGAGCTGTTTTTT. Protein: CASSYPSGKNTGELFF.

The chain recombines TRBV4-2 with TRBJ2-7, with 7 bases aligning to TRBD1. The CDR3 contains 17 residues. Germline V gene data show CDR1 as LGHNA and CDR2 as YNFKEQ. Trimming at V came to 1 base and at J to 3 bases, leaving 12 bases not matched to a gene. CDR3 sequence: CASSQGKGQGEGYEQYF. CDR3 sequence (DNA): TGTGCCAGCAGCCAAGGGAAGGGCCAGGGGGAAGGCTACGAGCAGTACTTC.

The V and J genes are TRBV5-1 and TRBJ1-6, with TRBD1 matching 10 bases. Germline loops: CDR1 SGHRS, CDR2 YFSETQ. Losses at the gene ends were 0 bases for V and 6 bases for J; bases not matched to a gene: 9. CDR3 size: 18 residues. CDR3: CASSLVRGTGEINSPLHF. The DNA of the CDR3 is TGCGCCAGCAGCTTGGTAAGGGGGACAGGGGAAATTAATTCACCCCTCCACTTT.

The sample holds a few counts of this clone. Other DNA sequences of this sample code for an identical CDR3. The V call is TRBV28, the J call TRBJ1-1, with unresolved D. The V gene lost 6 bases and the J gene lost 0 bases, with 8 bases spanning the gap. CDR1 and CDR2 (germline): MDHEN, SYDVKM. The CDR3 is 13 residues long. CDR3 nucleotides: TGTGCCAGCAGCGCGACTATGAACACTGAAGCTTTCTTT. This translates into CASSATMNTEAFF.

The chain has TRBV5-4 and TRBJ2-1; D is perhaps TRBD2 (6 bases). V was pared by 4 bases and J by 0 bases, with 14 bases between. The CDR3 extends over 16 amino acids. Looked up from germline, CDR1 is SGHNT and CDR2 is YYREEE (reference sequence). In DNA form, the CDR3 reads TGTGCCAGCAGCGTGAGCGGGTCCAGCTCCTACAATGAGCAGTTCTTC. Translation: CASSVSGSSSYNEQFF.

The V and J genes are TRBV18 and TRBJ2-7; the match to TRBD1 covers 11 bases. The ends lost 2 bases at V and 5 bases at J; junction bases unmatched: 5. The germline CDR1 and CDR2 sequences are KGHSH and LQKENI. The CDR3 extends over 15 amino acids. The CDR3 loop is CASSPGRTGGDEQYF. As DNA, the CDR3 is TGTGCCAGCTCACCAGGGCGGACAGGGGGCGACGAGCAGTACTTC.

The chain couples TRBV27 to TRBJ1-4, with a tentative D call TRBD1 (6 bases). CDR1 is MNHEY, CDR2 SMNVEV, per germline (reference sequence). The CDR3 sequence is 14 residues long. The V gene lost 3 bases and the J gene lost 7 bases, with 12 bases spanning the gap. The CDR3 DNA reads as TGTGCCAGCAGTTTTACAGGGCCCTCTGAAAAACTGTTTTTT. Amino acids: CASSFTGPSEKLFF. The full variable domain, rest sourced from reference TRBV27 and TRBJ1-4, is EAQVTQNPRYLITVTGKKLTVTCSQNMNHEYMSWYRQDPGLGLRQIYYSMNVEVTDKGDVPEGYKVSRKEKRNFPLILESPSPNQTSLYFCASSFTGPSEKLFFGSGTQLSVL.

The CDR3 loop reads CASSLIGVISEKLFF. The CDR3 DNA reads TGTGCCAGCAGTTTAATCGGGGTTATAAGCGAAAAACTGTTTTTT. The chain couples TRBV27 to TRBJ1-4, with D uncertain. The V gene lost 2 bases and the J gene lost 8 bases, with 15 bases spanning the gap. The CDR3 is made up of 15 amino acids. Germline loops: CDR1 MNHEY, CDR2 SMNVEV (reference sequence).

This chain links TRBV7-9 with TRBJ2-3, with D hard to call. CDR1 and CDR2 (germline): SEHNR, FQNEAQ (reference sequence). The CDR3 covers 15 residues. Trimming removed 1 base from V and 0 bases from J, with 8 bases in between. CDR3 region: CASSLEARSTDTQYF. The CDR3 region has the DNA TGTGCCAGCAGCTTAGAAGCAAGAAGCACAGATACGCAGTATTTT.

CDR3 sequence (DNA): TGTGCCAGTAGTTCCGGGACAGGGGTTGCTGGAAACACCATATATTTT. As protein: CASSSGTGVAGNTIYF. V is TRBV19 and J is TRBJ1-3, with 10 bases identical to TRBD1. Unmatched junction bases numbered 6, after V lost 5 bases and J lost 2 bases. Per the germline V gene, CDR1 is LNHDA and CDR2 is SQIVND (reference sequence). CDR3 length equals 16 residues.

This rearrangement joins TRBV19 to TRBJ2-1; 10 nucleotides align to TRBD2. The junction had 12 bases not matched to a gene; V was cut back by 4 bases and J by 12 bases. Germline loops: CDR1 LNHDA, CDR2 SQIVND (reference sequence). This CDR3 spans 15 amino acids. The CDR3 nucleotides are TGTGCCAGTAGTACGACTAGCGGGCAATCCGGCCTGCAGTTCTTC. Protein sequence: CASSTTSGQSGLQFF.

The CDR3 DNA reads as TGTGCCAGCAGCTTAGCCACGACGACGACAGGAGGCTACGAGCAGTACTTC. Its protein product is CASSLATTTTGGYEQYF. The chain recombines TRBV7-2 with TRBJ2-7; D perhaps matches TRBD1 (6 bases). From germline, CDR1 is SGHTA and CDR2 FQGNSA. This CDR3 has 17 amino acids. Trimming took 0 bases from V and 3 from J, leaving 18 bases between them.

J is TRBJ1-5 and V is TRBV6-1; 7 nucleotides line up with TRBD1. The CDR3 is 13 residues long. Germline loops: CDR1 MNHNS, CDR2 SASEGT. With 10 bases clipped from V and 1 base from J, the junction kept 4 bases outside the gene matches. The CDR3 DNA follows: TGTGCCACCGGGGACAGAAGCAATCAGCCCCAGCATTTT. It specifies CATGDRSNQPQHF.